This is a list of T cell receptor beta chains from one sample in a study of identical twins. Using its own MiXCR run on the 5' RACE reads, TCRdb lists one record per CDR3 protein. The data show 600,000 to 800,000 distinct CDR3 sequences, 20% to 25% seen once. The same sample was also used in a study of T cells expressing NK-cell markers.

Specimen: PBMCs. All receptors derive from a woman between 18 and 29 years old in good health. CDR3s include the opening cysteine and the closing phenylalanine or tryptophan. Fields, in order: J gene, clone size, V gene, D gene, CDR3 protein, CDR3 DNA. The D gene is left open where the match is weak. Clone size, where shown, is once, few, many, or a class for clones that have expanded.

TRBJ1-1 | NA | TRBV7-9 | NA | CASLMGGRTEAFF | TGTGCCAGCTTAATGGGAGGCCGCACTGAAGCTTTCTTT
TRBJ2-2 | NA | TRBV7-3 | TRBD1 | CASSQGGHRGTGELFF | TGTGCCAGCAGCCAGGGTGGTCACAGGGGCACCGGGGAGCTGTTTTTT
TRBJ1-1 | NA | TRBV6-6 | NA | CASRQLAEAFF | TGTGCCAGCAGGCAATTAGCTGAAGCTTTCTTT
TRBJ2-1 | NA | TRBV29-1 | NA | CSLEGSYNEQFF | TGCAGCCTTGAGGGTTCCTACAATGAGCAGTTCTTC
TRBJ2-3 | many | TRBV9 | TRBD1 | CASSVGQGQYF | TGTGCCAGCAGCGTGGGACAGGGTCAGTATTTT
TRBJ2-1 | few | TRBV5-6 | NA | CASSFKVTGGDEQFF | TGTGCCAGCAGCTTTAAGGTGACGGGGGGCGATGAGCAGTTCTTC
TRBJ2-7 | NA | TRBV7-2 | NA | CASRSLTTYEQYF | TGTGCCAGCAGGAGCCTAACCACCTACGAGCAGTACTTC
TRBJ2-7 | few | TRBV20-1 | NA | CSARSPINYEQYF | TGCAGTGCTAGGTCACCAATCAACTACGAGCAGTACTTC
TRBJ2-7 | few | TRBV20-1 | TRBD2 | CSATGAGGPSYEQYF | TGCAGTGCTACCGGAGCGGGAGGACCCTCCTACGAGCAGTACTTC
TRBJ2-5 | many | TRBV19 | NA | CASSLHQRETQYF | TGTGCCAGTAGCCTCCATCAGCGGGAGACCCAGTACTTC
TRBJ2-7 | few | TRBV5-5 | TRBD2 | CASSFRTSGRTEQYF | TGTGCCAGCAGCTTCCGGACTAGCGGGAGGACCGAGCAGTACTTC
TRBJ2-5 | once | TRBV6-2/TRBV6-3 | TRBD2 | CASSSSPRGLAATLQETQYF | TGTGCCAGCAGCTCCAGCCCCCGGGGACTAGCGGCGACCCTCCAAGAGACCCAGTACTTC
TRBJ2-5 | NA | TRBV7-2 | NA | CASGGGHTQETQYF | TGTGCCAGCGGGGGTGGACATACACAAGAGACCCAGTACTTC
TRBJ2-5 | NA | TRBV29-1 | NA | CTVSDGVETQYF | TGCACCGTAAGTGATGGAGTAGAGACCCAGTACTTC
TRBJ1-2 | few | TRBV12-3/TRBV12-4 | NA | CASTPVPIYGYTF | TGTGCCAGCACCCCTGTTCCGATCTATGGCTACACCTTC
TRBJ2-4 | NA | TRBV20-1 | TRBD2 | CSALPLAGGPGAKNIQYF | TGCAGTGCCCTACCCCTAGCGGGGGGGCCAGGGGCCAAAAACATTCAGTACTTC
TRBJ1-1 | NA | TRBV6-2/TRBV6-3 | NA | CASRSPSEQVIPEAFF | TGTGCCAGCAGGAGTCCTTCAGAACAGGTAATCCCTGAAGCTTTCTTT
TRBJ1-3 | many | TRBV12-3/TRBV12-4 | TRBD1 | CASSHRGREGNTIYF | TGTGCCAGCAGCCACAGGGGGCGGGAAGGAAACACCATATATTTT
TRBJ2-5 | NA | TRBV3-1 | NA | CASSRGISQYF | TGTGCCAGCAGCCGAGGGATTTCCCAGTACTTC
TRBJ1-1 | NA | TRBV4-1 | NA | CASSQLETNTEAFF | TGCGCCAGCAGCCAATTAGAGACGAACACTGAAGCTTTCTTT
TRBJ2-1 | few | TRBV12-3/TRBV12-4 | NA | CASSDAPQGEQFF | TGTGCCAGCAGCGACGCCCCCCAGGGTGAGCAGTTCTTC
TRBJ2-7 | NA | TRBV30 | NA | CAWSVPSSDEQYF | TGTGCCTGGAGTGTCCCCTCTAGCGATGAGCAGTACTTC
TRBJ2-1 | few | TRBV5-1 | NA | CASRSSGYLNNEQFF | TGCGCCAGCAGATCAAGTGGTTACCTAAACAATGAGCAGTTCTTC
TRBJ2-7 | NA | TRBV18 | NA | CASSPSFRDYEQYF | TGTGCCAGCTCACCGAGTTTTAGGGACTACGAGCAGTACTTC
TRBJ2-1 | NA | TRBV10-3 | NA | CAINFRHTESEQFF | TGTGCCATCAACTTCAGACATACTGAGAGTGAGCAGTTCTTC
TRBJ2-1 | NA | TRBV20-1 | TRBD2 | CSARDRGVLYNEQFF | TGCAGTGCTAGAGATCGGGGGGTATTGTACAATGAGCAGTTCTTC
TRBJ2-2 | NA | TRBV5-1 | NA | CTSSFAGTGELFF | TGCACCAGCAGCTTCGCGGGCACCGGGGAGCTGTTTTTT
TRBJ2-2 | once | TRBV5-1 | NA | CASSPGVPGELFF | TGCGCCAGCAGCCCGGGGGTCCCCGGGGAGCTGTTTTTT
TRBJ2-7 | once | TRBV12-3/TRBV12-4 | NA | CASSFDGHEQYF | TGTGCCAGCAGTTTTGACGGCCACGAGCAGTACTTC
TRBJ2-2 | few | TRBV5-5 | NA | CASSGGPRGNTGELFF | TGTGCCAGCAGTGGTGGACCCAGGGGGAACACCGGGGAGCTGTTTTTT
TRBJ2-1 | many | TRBV6-4 | NA | CASSRDPSGGNEQFF | TGTGCCAGCAGCCGGGATCCCAGTGGAGGCAATGAGCAGTTCTTC
TRBJ2-3 | few | TRBV7-2 | NA | CASRPSTQSTDTQYF | TGTGCCAGCAGGCCCTCGACCCAGAGCACAGATACGCAGTATTTT
TRBJ2-7 | few | TRBV20-1 | NA | CSARPPDGSSYEQYF | TGCAGTGCTAGACCCCCGGACGGTAGCTCCTACGAGCAGTACTTC
TRBJ1-2 | few | TRBV12-3/TRBV12-4 | NA | CASSLPDRESPSF | TGTGCCAGCAGTTTACCTGACAGAGAATCGCCTTCCTTC
TRBJ2-2 | few | TRBV7-8 | NA | CASSLSPANTGELFF | TGTGCCAGCAGCTTAAGTCCGGCGAACACCGGGGAGCTGTTTTTT
TRBJ1-2 | few | TRBV20-1 | NA | CSASGGGRGYTF | TGCAGTGCTAGTGGAGGGGGAAGAGGCTACACCTTC
TRBJ2-3 | NA | TRBV20-1 | NA | CSARRDGSTDTQYF | TGCAGTGCTAGAAGGGACGGGAGCACAGATACGCAGTATTTT
TRBJ2-1 | NA | TRBV11-2 | TRBD2 | CASSWTSGVMDEQFF | TGTGCCAGCAGCTGGACTAGCGGGGTTATGGATGAGCAGTTCTTC
TRBJ2-3 | NA | TRBV29-1 | NA | CSVEIWAGKKDTQYF | TGCAGCGTTGAAATTTGGGCCGGGAAGAAAGATACGCAGTATTTT
TRBJ1-6 | NA | TRBV3-1 | TRBD1 | CASRPTGQGDYSPLHF | TGTGCCAGCAGACCTACCGGACAGGGGGATTATTCACCCCTCCACTTT
TRBJ2-1 | few | TRBV6-5 | TRBD2 | CASSYHGGSGDEQFF | TGTGCCAGCAGTTACCACGGCGGGAGTGGTGATGAGCAGTTCTTC
TRBJ2-1 | few | TRBV9 | NA | CASSISAQYNEQFF | TGTGCCAGCAGCATAAGCGCCCAATACAATGAGCAGTTCTTC
TRBJ2-7 | NA | TRBV18 | NA | CASSLGPVWTAPYEQYF | TGTGCCAGCTCACTGGGACCGGTCTGGACAGCACCTTACGAGCAGTACTTC
TRBJ2-3 | many | TRBV29-1 | NA | CTVRKPSTDTQYF | TGCACCGTTCGAAAGCCTAGCACAGATACGCAGTATTTT
TRBJ2-3 | few | TRBV7-9 | NA | CASSPYRPDTQYF | TGTGCCAGCAGCCCATACCGCCCGGATACGCAGTATTTT
TRBJ1-2 | many | TRBV6-1 | NA | CASTTGSNYGYTF | TGTGCCAGCACCACCGGATCTAACTATGGCTACACCTTC
TRBJ2-3 | NA | TRBV5-1 | TRBD2 | CASSFERGVSTDTQYF | TGCGCCAGCAGCTTTGAGCGGGGGGTCAGCACAGATACGCAGTATTTT
TRBJ1-2 | NA | TRBV12-3/TRBV12-4 | TRBD1 | CASSLADRVSYGYTF | TGTGCCAGCAGTTTAGCGGACAGGGTTTCCTATGGCTACACCTTC
TRBJ2-3 | few | TRBV7-6 | TRBD2 | CASSGGTSGSLDTQYF | TGTGCCAGCAGCGGAGGGACTAGCGGGAGTCTAGATACGCAGTATTTT
TRBJ1-6 | few | TRBV7-6 | TRBD1 | CASSMRQGSSYNSPLHF | TGTGCCAGCAGCATGCGACAGGGGAGCTCCTATAATTCACCCCTCCACTTT
TRBJ1-1 | few | TRBV6-1 | NA | CASREGGTEAFF | TGTGCCAGCAGAGAGGGGGGCACTGAAGCTTTCTTT
TRBJ2-6 | NA | TRBV25-1 | NA | CASSEVVSSGANVLTF | TGTGCCAGCAGTGAAGTTGTGTCCTCTGGGGCCAACGTCCTGACTTTC
TRBJ2-7 | few | TRBV6-1 | NA | CASSRKLSSYEQYF | TGTGCCAGCAGTCGGAAATTAAGTTCCTACGAGCAGTACTTC
TRBJ2-1 | few | TRBV20-1 | TRBD2 | CSEPPREGKNEQFF | TGCAGTGAACCGCCGCGGGAGGGTAAGAATGAGCAGTTCTTC
TRBJ1-2 | many | TRBV12-3/TRBV12-4 | NA | CASSLAGQNFYTF | TGTGCCAGCAGTTTAGCAGGACAGAATTTCTACACCTTC
TRBJ2-3 | NA | TRBV7-2 | NA | CASSRQTQSSTDTQYF | TGTGCCAGCAGCCGGCAGACGCAAAGTAGCACAGATACGCAGTATTTT
TRBJ2-7 | NA | TRBV12-3/TRBV12-4 | TRBD2 | CASRRLAGAYEQYF | TGTGCCAGCAGGCGACTAGCGGGGGCCTACGAGCAGTACTTC